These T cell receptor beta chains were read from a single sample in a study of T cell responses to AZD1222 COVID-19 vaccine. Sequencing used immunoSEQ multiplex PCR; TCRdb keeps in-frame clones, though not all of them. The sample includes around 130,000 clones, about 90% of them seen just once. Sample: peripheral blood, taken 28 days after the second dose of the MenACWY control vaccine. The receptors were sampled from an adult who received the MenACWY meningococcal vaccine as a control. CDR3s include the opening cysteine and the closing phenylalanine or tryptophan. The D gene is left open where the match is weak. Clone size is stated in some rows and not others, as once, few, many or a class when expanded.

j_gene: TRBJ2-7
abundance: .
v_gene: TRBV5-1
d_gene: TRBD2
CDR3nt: TGCGCCAGCAGCGCAGGACTAGCGGGCCCCTACGAGCAGTACTTC
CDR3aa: CASSAGLAGPYEQYF

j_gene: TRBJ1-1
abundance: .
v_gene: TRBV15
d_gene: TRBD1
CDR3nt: TGTGCCATCGGTCCCGGGACAGAAATTTTTAGCGGCACTGAAGCTTTCTTT
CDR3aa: CAIGPGTEIFSGTEAFF

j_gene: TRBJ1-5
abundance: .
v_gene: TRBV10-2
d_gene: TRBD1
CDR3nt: TGCGCCAGCAGTGAGTCGATAGGGACAGCTCTCAATCAGCCCCAGCATTTT
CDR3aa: CASSESIGTALNQPQHF

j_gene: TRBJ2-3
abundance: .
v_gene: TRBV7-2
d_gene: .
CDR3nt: TGTGCCAGCAGCTTAGCGCGGGGGCCAGATACGCAGTATTTT
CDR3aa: CASSLARGPDTQYF

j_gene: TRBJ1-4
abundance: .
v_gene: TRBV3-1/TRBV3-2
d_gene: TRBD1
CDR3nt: TGTGCCAGCGGGACCGGGACAGGGGAAGAAAAACTGTTTTTT
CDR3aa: CASGTGTGEEKLFF

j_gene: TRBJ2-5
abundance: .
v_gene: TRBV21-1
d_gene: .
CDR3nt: TGTGCCAGCAGCAAATTCGCGGACAGGGGGAACCAAGAGACCCAGTACTTC
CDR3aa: CASSKFADRGNQETQYF

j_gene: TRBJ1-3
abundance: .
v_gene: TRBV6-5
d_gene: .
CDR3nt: TGTGCCTGCGGGTTGGGGGGCTCCTCTGGAAACACCATATATTTT
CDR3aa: CACGLGGSSGNTIYF

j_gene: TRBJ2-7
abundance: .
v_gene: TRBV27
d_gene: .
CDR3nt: TGTGCCAGCAAATCTCGGCGCGCCTCCTACGAGCAGTACTTC
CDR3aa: CASKSRRASYEQYF

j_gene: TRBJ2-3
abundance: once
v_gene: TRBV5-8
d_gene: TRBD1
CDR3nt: TGTGCCAGCAGCGACAGGGGCACAGATACGCAGTATTTT
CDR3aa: CASSDRGTDTQYF

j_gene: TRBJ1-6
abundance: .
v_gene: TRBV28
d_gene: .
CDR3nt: TGTGCCAGCAGCGCCACCTCAGGGGATTCACCCCTCCACTTT
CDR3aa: CASSATSGDSPLHF

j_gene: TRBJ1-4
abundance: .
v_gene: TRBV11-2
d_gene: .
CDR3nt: TGTGCCAGCAGCCCAAATGAAAAACTGTTTTTT
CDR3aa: CASSPNEKLFF

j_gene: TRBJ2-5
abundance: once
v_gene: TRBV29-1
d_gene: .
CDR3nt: TGCAGCGTTCTCGACAGACCCCAAGAGACCCAGTACTTC
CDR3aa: CSVLDRPQETQYF

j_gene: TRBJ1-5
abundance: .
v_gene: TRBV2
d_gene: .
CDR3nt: TGTGCCAGCAGTGAAGATACTAGCAATCAGCCCCAGCATTTT
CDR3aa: CASSEDTSNQPQHF

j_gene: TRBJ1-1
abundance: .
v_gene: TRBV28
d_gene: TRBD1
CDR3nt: TGTGCCAGCAGTAGAGGGGGCGGGGGCACTGAAGCTTTCTTT
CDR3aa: CASSRGGGGTEAFF

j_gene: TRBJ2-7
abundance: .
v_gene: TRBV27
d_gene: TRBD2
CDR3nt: TGTGCCAGCAAGAGCCTTGCGGGAGATCGCTACGAGCAGTACTTC
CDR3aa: CASKSLAGDRYEQYF

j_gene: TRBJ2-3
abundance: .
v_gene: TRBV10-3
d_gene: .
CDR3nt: TGTGCCACCACATTAACTAGCACAGATACGCAGTATTTT
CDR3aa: CATTLTSTDTQYF

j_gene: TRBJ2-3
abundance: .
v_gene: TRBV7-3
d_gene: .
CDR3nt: TGTGCCAGCAGCTCCCCCGGCTGGGGCGGCTCCCATCTGGTAGATACGCAGTATTTT
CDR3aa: CASSSPGWGGSHLVDTQYF

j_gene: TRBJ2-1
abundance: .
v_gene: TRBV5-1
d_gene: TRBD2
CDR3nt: TGCGCCAGCAGCTTGGGAGTAGGGGCTAGCGGGAGCGATGAGCAGTTCTTC
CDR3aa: CASSLGVGASGSDEQFF

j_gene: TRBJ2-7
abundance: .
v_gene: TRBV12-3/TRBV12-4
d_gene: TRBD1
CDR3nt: TGTGCCAGCAGCCCCCGGACAGGGACAGAGCAGTACTTC
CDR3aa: CASSPRTGTEQYF

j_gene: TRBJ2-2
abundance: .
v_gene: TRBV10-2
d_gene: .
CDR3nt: TGCGCCAGCAGTGCCAAGGGGGGCCACACCGGGGAGCTGTTTTTT
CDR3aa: CASSAKGGHTGELFF